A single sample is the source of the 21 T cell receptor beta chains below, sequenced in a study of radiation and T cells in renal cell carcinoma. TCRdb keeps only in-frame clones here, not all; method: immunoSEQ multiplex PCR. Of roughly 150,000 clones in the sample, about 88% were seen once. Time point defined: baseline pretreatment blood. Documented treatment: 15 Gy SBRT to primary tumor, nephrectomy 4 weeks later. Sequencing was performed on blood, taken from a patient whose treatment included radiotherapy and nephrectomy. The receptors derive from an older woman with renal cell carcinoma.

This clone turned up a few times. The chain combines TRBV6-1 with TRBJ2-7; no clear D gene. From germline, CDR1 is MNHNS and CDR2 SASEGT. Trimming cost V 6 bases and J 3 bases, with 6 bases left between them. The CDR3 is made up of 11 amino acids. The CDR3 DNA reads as TGTGCCAGCAGCACCGGCTACGAGCAGTACTTC. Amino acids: CASSTGYEQYF.

The CDR3 protein is CASSPVGRTGNEKLFF. CDR3 sequence (DNA): TGTGCCAGCTCACCCGTAGGAAGGACGGGTAATGAAAAACTGTTTTTT. This chain uses TRBV18 with TRBJ1-4, with no clear D. Trimming cost V 3 bases and J 4 bases, with 15 bases left between them. This CDR3 region has 16 residues. Germline V gene sequence: CDR1 KGHSH, CDR2 LQKENI.

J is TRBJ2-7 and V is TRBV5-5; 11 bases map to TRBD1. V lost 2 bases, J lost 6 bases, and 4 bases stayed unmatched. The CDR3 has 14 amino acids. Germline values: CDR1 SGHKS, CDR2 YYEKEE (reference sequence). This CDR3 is CASSFSGTGGEQYF. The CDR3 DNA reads TGTGCCAGCAGCTTTTCCGGGACAGGGGGCGAGCAGTACTTC.

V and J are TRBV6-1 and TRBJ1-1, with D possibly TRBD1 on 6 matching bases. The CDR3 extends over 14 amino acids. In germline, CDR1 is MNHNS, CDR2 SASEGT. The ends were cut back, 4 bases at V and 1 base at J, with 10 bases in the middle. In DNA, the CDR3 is TGTGCCAGCAGTGGAACGACAGGGAACACTGAAGCTTTCTTT. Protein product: CASSGTTGNTEAFF.

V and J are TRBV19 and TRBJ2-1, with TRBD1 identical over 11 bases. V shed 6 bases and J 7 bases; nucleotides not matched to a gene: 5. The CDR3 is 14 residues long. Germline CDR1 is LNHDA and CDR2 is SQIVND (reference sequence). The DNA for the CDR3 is TGTGCCAGTAGGACGGGACAGGGGGGTAATGAGCAGTTCTTC. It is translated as CASRTGQGGNEQFF.

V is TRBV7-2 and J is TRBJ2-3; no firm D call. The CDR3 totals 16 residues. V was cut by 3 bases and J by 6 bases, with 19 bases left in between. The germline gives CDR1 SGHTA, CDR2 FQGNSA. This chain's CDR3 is CASSLGRLVRLDTQYF. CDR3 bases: TGTGCCAGCAGCTTGGGCCGGCTAGTCCGTTTGGATACGCAGTATTTT.

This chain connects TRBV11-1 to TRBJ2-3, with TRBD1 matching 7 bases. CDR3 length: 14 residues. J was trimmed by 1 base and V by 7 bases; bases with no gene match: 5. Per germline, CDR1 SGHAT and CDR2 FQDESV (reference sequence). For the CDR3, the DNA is TGTGCCAGCACGGGGACAGCCGGCACAGATACGCAGTATTTT. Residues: CASTGTAGTDTQYF. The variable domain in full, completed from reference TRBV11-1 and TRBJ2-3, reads EAEVAQSPRYKITEKSQAVAFWCDPISGHATLYWYRQILGQGPELLVQFQDESVVDDSQLPKDRFSAERLKGVDSTLKIQPAELGDSAMYLCASTGTAGTDTQYFGPGTRLTVL.

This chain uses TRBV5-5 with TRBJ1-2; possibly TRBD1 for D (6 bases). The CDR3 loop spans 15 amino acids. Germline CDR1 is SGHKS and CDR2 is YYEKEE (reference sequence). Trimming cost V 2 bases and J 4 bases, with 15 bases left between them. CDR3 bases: TGTGCCAGCAGCTTTGTGGGGGCTAGAAGCTATGGCTACACCTTC. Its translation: CASSFVGARSYGYTF.

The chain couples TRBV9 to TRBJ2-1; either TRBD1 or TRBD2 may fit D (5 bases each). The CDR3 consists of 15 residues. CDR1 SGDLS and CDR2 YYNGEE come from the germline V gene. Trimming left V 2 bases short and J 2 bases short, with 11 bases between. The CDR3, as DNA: TGTGCCAGCAGCGTCCGGGGCGGCGCCTACAATGAGCAGTTCTTC. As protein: CASSVRGGAYNEQFF.

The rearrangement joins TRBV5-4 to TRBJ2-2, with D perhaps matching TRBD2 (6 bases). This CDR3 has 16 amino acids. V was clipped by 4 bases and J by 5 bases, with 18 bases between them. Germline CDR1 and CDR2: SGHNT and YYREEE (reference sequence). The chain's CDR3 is CASSHQRIAVTGELFF. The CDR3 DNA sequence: TGTGCCAGCAGCCACCAAAGAATAGCGGTTACCGGGGAGCTGTTTTTT.

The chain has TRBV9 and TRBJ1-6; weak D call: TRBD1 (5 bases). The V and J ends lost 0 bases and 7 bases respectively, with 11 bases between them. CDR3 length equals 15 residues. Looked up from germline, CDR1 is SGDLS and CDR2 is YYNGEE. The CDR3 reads CASSVDARDNSPLHF. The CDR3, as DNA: TGTGCCAGCAGCGTAGACGCCAGGGACAATTCACCCCTCCACTTT.

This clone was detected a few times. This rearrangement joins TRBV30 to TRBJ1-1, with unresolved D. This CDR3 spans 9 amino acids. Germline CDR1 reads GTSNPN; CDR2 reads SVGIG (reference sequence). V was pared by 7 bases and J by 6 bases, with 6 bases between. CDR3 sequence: CASLPEAFF. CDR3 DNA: TGTGCCTCTTTGCCTGAAGCTTTCTTT.

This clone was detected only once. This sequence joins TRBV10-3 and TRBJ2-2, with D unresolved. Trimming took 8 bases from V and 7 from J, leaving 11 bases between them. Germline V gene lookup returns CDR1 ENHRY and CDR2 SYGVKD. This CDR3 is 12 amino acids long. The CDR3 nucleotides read TGTGCCATCGGGGTTCTGGGCGGGGAGCTGTTTTTT. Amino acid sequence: CAIGVLGGELFF.

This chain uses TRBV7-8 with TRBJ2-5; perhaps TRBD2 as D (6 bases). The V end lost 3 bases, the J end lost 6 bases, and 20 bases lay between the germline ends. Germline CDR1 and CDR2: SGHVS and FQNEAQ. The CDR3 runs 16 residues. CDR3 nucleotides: TGTGCCAGCAGCTTCGTTTCTATCGGGGGAACGAAGACCCAGTACTTC. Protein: CASSFVSIGGTKTQYF.

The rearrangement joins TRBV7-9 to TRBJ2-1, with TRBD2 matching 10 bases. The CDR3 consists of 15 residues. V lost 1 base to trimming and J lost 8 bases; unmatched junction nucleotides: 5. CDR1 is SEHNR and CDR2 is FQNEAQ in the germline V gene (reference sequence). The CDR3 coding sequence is TGTGCCAGCAGCTTAGTGGGACTAGCGTATGATGAGCAGTTCTTC. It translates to CASSLVGLAYDEQFF.

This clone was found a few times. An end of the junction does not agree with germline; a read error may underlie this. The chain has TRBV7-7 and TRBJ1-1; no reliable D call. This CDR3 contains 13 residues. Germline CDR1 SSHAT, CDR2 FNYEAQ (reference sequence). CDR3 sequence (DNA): TGTGCTAGCAGCTTGAAGACCGGTGCTGAAGCTTTCTTT. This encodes CASSLKTGAEAFF.

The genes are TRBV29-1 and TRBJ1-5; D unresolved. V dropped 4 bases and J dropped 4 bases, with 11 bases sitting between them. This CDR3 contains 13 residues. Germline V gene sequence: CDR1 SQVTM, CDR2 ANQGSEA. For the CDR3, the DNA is TGCAGCGTTGGAGGTGGGCAGAATCAGCCCCAGCATTTT. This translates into CSVGGGQNQPQHF.

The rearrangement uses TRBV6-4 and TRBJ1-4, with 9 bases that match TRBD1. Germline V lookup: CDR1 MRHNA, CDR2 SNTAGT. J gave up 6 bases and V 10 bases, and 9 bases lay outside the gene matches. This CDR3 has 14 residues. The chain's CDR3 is CATDPRDRDEKLFF. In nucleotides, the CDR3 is TGTGCCACCGACCCCCGGGACAGGGATGAAAAACTGTTTTTT.

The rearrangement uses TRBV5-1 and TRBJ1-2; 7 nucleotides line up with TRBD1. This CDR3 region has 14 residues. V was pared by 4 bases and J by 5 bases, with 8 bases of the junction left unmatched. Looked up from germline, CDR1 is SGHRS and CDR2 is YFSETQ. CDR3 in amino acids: CASSIETGVYGYTF. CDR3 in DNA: TGCGCCAGCAGCATAGAAACAGGGGTATATGGCTACACCTTC.

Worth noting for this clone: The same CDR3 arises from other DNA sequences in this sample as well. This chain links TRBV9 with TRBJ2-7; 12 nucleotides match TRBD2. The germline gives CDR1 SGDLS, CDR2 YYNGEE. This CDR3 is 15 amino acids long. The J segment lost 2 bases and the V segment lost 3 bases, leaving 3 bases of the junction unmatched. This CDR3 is CASSASSGGAYEQYF. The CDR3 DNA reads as TGTGCCAGCAGCGCATCTAGCGGGGGGGCCTACGAGCAGTACTTC.

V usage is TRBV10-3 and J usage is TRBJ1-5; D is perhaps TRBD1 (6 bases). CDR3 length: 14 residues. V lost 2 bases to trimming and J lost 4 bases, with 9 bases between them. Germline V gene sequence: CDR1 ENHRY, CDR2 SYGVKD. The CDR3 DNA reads TGTGCCATCAGTGAGAGGGACACTAATCAGCCCCAGCATTTT. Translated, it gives CAISERDTNQPQHF.